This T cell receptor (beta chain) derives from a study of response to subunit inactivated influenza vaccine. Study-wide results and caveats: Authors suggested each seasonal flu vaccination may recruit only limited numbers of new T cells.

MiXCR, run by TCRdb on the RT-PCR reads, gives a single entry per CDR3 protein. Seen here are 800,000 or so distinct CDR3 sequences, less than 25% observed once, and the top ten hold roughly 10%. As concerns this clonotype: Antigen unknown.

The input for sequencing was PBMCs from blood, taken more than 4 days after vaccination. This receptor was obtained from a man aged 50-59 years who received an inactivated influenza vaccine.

The CDR3 is CASSSGLAGGEQYF. The CDR3 DNA follows: TGTGCCAGCAGCTCGGGACTAGCGGGAGGCGAGCAGTACTTC. The chain recombines TRBV7-2 with TRBJ2-7; TRBD2 aligns across 15 bases. The CDR3 is made up of 14 amino acids. From germline, CDR1 is SGHTA and CDR2 FQGNSA. V was clipped by 4 bases and J by 6 bases; unmatched bases: 1.